This TCR beta chain was identified in a study of blood T cell repertoires in COVID-19. Study background: In each case, the material was cDNA or gDNA derived from T cells, B-cell-depleted T cells, or PBMCs.

In the study's own analysis: Amplification from reference gene primers served as the basis for estimated nucleated cell counts. Sequencing used immunoSEQ multiplex PCR; TCRdb keeps in-frame clones, though not all of them. The V and J calls and the clone size are those of that table, but D and trimming were determined from the DNA. Among more than 110,000 clones listed, approximately 83% were seen once. The sequenced material came from peripheral blood. This receptor was obtained from a woman aged 60-70 years with acute or convalescent COVID-19.

The CDR3 region has the DNA TGCGCCAGCAGCTTTGTCGCGGGAGGGCCCTCTAGTGAGCAGTTCTTC. Amino acids: CASSFVAGGPSSEQFF. The rearrangement uses TRBV5-1 and TRBJ2-1; 9 bases match TRBD2. V shed 2 bases, J shed 9 bases, and the junction held 12 bases outside the gene matches. Germline assignment: CDR1 SGHRS and CDR2 YFSETQ. This CDR3 has 16 residues.